These T cell receptor beta chains were read from a single sample in a study of low-dose radiotherapy and immunotherapy resistance in tumors. MiXCR, run by TCRdb on the reads, gives a single entry per CDR3 protein. The sample lists fewer than 110,000 distinct CDR3 sequences; 20% were seen once. Material: PBMCs, obtained after low-dose radiotherapy plus immunotherapy. Every receptor here comes from a male donor with prostate cancer. Both conserved end residues are part of each CDR3. A D gene is named only where the DNA matches it firmly. Clone size is given for some rows only: seen once, a few or many times, or a class if the clone is expanded.

V,size,D,J,DNA,CDR3
TRBV2,many,TRBD1,TRBJ2-1,TGTGCCAGCAGTGTACAGGGGTACAATGAGCAGTTCTTC,CASSVQGYNEQFF
TRBV2,many,-,TRBJ2-3,TGTGCCAGCAGTGAACCCCTTGGCAACGCAGATACGCAGTATTTT,CASSEPLGNADTQYF
TRBV19,many,-,TRBJ1-1,TGTGCCAGTCGACGGGGTACTGTGAACACTGAAGCTTTCTTT,CASRRGTVNTEAFF
TRBV4-1,many,TRBD2,TRBJ2-1,TGCGCCAGCAGCGGGGCCGGGACTAGCGGTAACAATGAGCAGTTCTTC,CASSGAGTSGNNEQFF
TRBV7-7,many,-,TRBJ1-3,TGTGCTAGCAGCAAAGAAAACACCATATATTTT,CASSKENTIYF
TRBV4-2,-,-,TRBJ1-2,TGTGCCAGCAGCCGTACGGGGGGCCTAGCTAACTATGGCTACACCTTC,CASSRTGGLANYGYTF
TRBV11-2,many,TRBD1,TRBJ1-1,TGTGCCAGCAGCTTTAACAGGGGAACTGAAGCTTTCTTT,CASSFNRGTEAFF
TRBV4-2,many,-,TRBJ2-5,TGTGCCAGCAGCCAAGTCGAGGGGCCCCAAGAGACCCAGTACTTC,CASSQVEGPQETQYF
TRBV7-9,many,-,TRBJ2-6,TGTGCCAGCAGCTTAGCGGGGATAGCCTTTCGCTCTGGGGCCAACGTCCTGACTTTC,CASSLAGIAFRSGANVLTF
TRBV5-1,many,TRBD2,TRBJ2-3,TGCGCCAGCAGCCCTAGCGGGGGGCCTAGGACAGATACGCAGTATTTT,CASSPSGGPRTDTQYF
TRBV28,-,TRBD1,TRBJ1-5,TGTGCCAGCAGCCGTACAGGGGTACGCGATCAGCCCCAGCATTTT,CASSRTGVRDQPQHF
TRBV7-9,-,TRBD1,TRBJ2-1,TGTGCCAGCAGCAGTGCAGGGGGTCCCTACAATGAGCAGTTCTTC,CASSSAGGPYNEQFF
TRBV19,few,-,TRBJ1-5,TGTGCCAGTAGTAGGACGAATCAGCCCCAGCATTTT,CASSRTNQPQHF
TRBV7-2,-,-,TRBJ2-7,-,CASSFYICSAKAGTGSAEQYF
TRBV6-1,many,TRBD2,TRBJ2-7,TGTGCCAGCAGTAAGACTAGCGCCTACGAGCAGTACTTC,CASSKTSAYEQYF
TRBV18,-,TRBD2,TRBJ2-1,TGTGCCAGCTCACCAGTGAGCGGGAGGGCCTCAAATGAGCAGTTCTTC,CASSPVSGRASNEQFF
TRBV19,-,-,TRBJ2-6,TGTGCCAGTAATGGGGCCAGCCAGACTGGGGCCAACGTCCTGACTTTC,CASNGASQTGANVLTF
TRBV5-1,many,TRBD1,TRBJ1-6,TGCGCCAGCAGCTTGGCCGTGACAGGGGATTCACCCCTCCACTTT,CASSLAVTGDSPLHF
TRBV15,many,-,TRBJ1-1,TGTGCCACCAGCAGAAAAGGGAGCACTGAAGCTTTCTTT,CATSRKGSTEAFF
TRBV28,many,-,TRBJ2-3,TGTGCCAGCAGTTTATTAAGGCCTGATACAGATACGCAGTATTTT,CASSLLRPDTDTQYF
TRBV5-1,-,-,TRBJ1-1,TGCGCCAGCAGTCAGGCCGGGAGTAACATGAACACTGAAGCTTTCTTT,CASSQAGSNMNTEAFF
TRBV28,many,TRBD1,TRBJ2-3,TGTGCCAGCCGTCTCCGGGACAGTAGCACAGATACGCAGTATTTT,CASRLRDSSTDTQYF
TRBV7-9,-,-,TRBJ2-2,-,CASIRSTGLASNTGELFFF
TRBV5-6,-,-,TRBJ2-6,TGTGCCAGCAGTAGATGGACGCAATCTGGGGCCAACGTCCTGACTTTC,CASSRWTQSGANVLTF
TRBV11-2,-,-,TRBJ2-1,TGTGCCAGCAGCTTAGACGGGGACTACAATGAGCAGTTCTTC,CASSLDGDYNEQFF
TRBV20-1,-,-,TRBJ1-3,TGCAGTGCCAAAAGCGAGGGGGGAAACACCATATATTTT,CSAKSEGGNTIYF
TRBV5-1,many,-,TRBJ2-5,TGCGCCAGCAGCTTGCCCCTTGGAGAGACCCAGTACTTC,CASSLPLGETQYF
TRBV7-2,many,-,TRBJ1-5,TGTGCCAGCAGCTTAGTTGGGGGAGGGAGCAATCAGCCCCAGCATTTT,CASSLVGGGSNQPQHF
TRBV12-3/TRBV12-4,many,-,TRBJ2-7,TGTGCCAGCAGTCCCCCCGACTACGAGCAGTACTTC,CASSPPDYEQYF
TRBV6-2/TRBV6-3,many,-,TRBJ2-2,TGTGCCAGCACTAGGAGTGCGAACACCGGGGAGCTGTTTTTT,CASTRSANTGELFF
TRBV12-3/TRBV12-4,many,TRBD2,TRBJ2-2,TGTGCCAGCAGCTCGGGACTAGCGGTGAACACCGGGGAGCTGTTTTTT,CASSSGLAVNTGELFF
TRBV7-2,many,-,TRBJ1-2,TGTGCCAGCGGAACGATTTTGGTCGGCTACACCTTC,CASGTILVGYTF
TRBV5-1,many,-,TRBJ2-1,TGCGCCAGCAGCCTCGACTCTCGTGCAGGGAATGAGCAGTTCTTC,CASSLDSRAGNEQFF
TRBV27,many,-,TRBJ1-4,TGTGCCAGCAGTTTTTCTTCGGGGGGCGAAAAACTGTTTTTT,CASSFSSGGEKLFF
TRBV7-2,many,-,TRBJ2-3,TGTGCCAGCAGCTCCTACGCCCTCACCGTGGGTCGGTGGTATTTT,CASSSYALTVGRWYF
TRBV23-1,few,-,TRBJ1-2,TGCGCCAGCAGTCAACAAGGACATTCGATCTATGGCTACACCTTC,CASSQQGHSIYGYTF
TRBV28,-,-,TRBJ1-1,TGTGCCAGCAGCACTTTCCCCGCCATGAACACTGAAGCTTTCTTT,CASSTFPAMNTEAFF
TRBV27,many,TRBD1,TRBJ1-5,TGTGCCAGCAGCCTCGGGACAGGGCGCAATCAGCCCCAGCATTTT,CASSLGTGRNQPQHF
TRBV4-1,many,-,TRBJ2-1,TGCGCCAGCAGCCCCCGGGGGAGCACGTACAATGAGCAGTTCTTC,CASSPRGSTYNEQFF
TRBV6-6,many,-,TRBJ2-6,TGTGCCAGCAGTTACGCGGGGTCTGGGGCCAACGTCCTGACTTTC,CASSYAGSGANVLTF
TRBV12-3/TRBV12-4,-,-,TRBJ2-2,TGTGCCAGCAAAGATGGGGGATTTAACACCGGGGAGCTGTTTTTT,CASKDGGFNTGELFF
TRBV12-3/TRBV12-4,-,-,TRBJ2-2,TGTGCCAGCAGTTTAGTAGAAGGACACTCGAACACCGGGGAGCTGTTTTTT,CASSLVEGHSNTGELFF
TRBV23-1,many,TRBD2,TRBJ2-7,TGCGCCAGCAGTCCGACTAGCGGATCCTACGAGCAGTACTTC,CASSPTSGSYEQYF
TRBV29-1,once,-,TRBJ2-2,TGCAGCGTTGTCGAAAACACCGGGGAGCTGTTTTTT,CSVVENTGELFF
TRBV6-5,many,-,TRBJ1-2,TGTGCCAGCAGCCGACAGGCCGCGGGCCAGGGCTACACCTTC,CASSRQAAGQGYTF
TRBV5-1,many,-,TRBJ2-7,TGCGCCAGCAGCTTTGGGGACGGTGCCTACGAGCAGTACTTC,CASSFGDGAYEQYF
TRBV5-3,many,-,TRBJ1-1,TGTGCCAGCAGCTTGGAAGCCTCCAGATGGTTCTTT,CASSLEASRWFF
TRBV10-2,many,-,TRBJ2-7,TGCGCCAGCAGTGCACAGCCCGGTTACGAGCAGTACTTC,CASSAQPGYEQYF
TRBV5-1,-,TRBD2,TRBJ2-7,TGCGCCAGCAGCTCCGCCCCCCTAGCGGGGGTCTACGAGCAGTACTTC,CASSSAPLAGVYEQYF
TRBV4-1,many,-,TRBJ1-2,TGCGCCAGCAGCCAAGTTAGTTTCCTGGGCTACACCTTC,CASSQVSFLGYTF
TRBV5-4,many,-,TRBJ2-6,TGTGCCAGCAGCTCCACTGGGGCCAACGTCCTGACTTTC,CASSSTGANVLTF
TRBV12-5,once,TRBD1,TRBJ2-2,TGTGCTAGTGATGACGGGACAGGTTCCGCGAACACCGGGGAGCTGTTTTTT,CASDDGTGSANTGELFF
TRBV5-1,many,-,TRBJ2-7,TGCGCCAGCAGCTTCGACCTTCGTTCCTACGAGCAGTACTTC,CASSFDLRSYEQYF
TRBV18,many,-,TRBJ1-5,TGTGCCAGCTCACCTTCCGCTGATCAGCCCCAGCATTTT,CASSPSADQPQHF
TRBV13,many,TRBD2,TRBJ2-3,TGTGCCAGCAGCCCCCGAGCGGGGGGGCCTGTTACGCAGTATTTT,CASSPRAGGPVTQYF